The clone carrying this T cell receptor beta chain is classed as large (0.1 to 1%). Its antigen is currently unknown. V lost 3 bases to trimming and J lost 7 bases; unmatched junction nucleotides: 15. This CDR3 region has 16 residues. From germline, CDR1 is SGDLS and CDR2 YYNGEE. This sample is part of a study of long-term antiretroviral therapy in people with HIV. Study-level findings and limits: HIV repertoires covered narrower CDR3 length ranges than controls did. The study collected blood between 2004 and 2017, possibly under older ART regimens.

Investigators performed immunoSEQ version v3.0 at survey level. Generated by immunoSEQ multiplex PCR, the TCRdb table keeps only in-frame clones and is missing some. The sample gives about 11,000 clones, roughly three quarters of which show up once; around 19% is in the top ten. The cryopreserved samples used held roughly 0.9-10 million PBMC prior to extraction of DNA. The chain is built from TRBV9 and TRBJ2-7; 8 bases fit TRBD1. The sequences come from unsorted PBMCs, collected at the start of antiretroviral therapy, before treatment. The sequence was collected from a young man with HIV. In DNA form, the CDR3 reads TGTGCCAGCAGCGAGGACGACGCGGACAGGGAGGTAGAGCAGTACTTC. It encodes CASSEDDADREVEQYF.